What follows are 28 T cell receptor beta chains derived from one specimen sequenced in a study of cytomegalovirus exposure and HLA in healthy donors. Libraries were prepared by immunoSEQ multiplex PCR; TCRdb keeps only in-frame clonotypes and omits some of them. Altogether about 130,000 clones are present, 85% to 90% being singletons, with the ten largest covering 1.4% to 1.5%. The sample was PBMCs. The receptors originated from a man in his thirties or forties in good health and CMV-seronegative.

This sequence joins TRBV6-1 and TRBJ2-7; 9 bases agree with TRBD2. J lost 0 bases, V lost 7 bases, and 7 bases had no gene match. The germline CDR1 and CDR2 sequences are MNHNS and SASEGT. The CDR3 spans 15 residues. CDR3 nucleotide sequence: TGTGCCAGCACCCCGACTAGCGGATTCTCCTACGAGCAGTACTTC. Translation gives CASTPTSGFSYEQYF.

The chain employs TRBV30 and TRBJ2-3; 7 nucleotides agree with TRBD2. The CDR3 loop spans 15 amino acids. CDR1 GTSNPN and CDR2 SVGIG come from the germline V gene (reference sequence). The V and J ends lost 0 bases and 3 bases, in that order; junction bases with no gene match: 6. CDR3 sequence reads: CAWSVLGGKTDTQYF. CDR3 in DNA: TGTGCCTGGAGTGTACTGGGGGGGAAAACAGATACGCAGTATTTT. Complete variable domain (other parts from reference TRBV30 and TRBJ2-3): SQTIHQWPATLVQPVGSPLSLECTVEGTSNPNLYWYRQAAGRGLQLLFYSVGIGQISSEVPQNLSASRPQDRQFILSSKKLLLSDSGFYLCAWSVLGGKTDTQYFGPGTRLTVL.

The CDR3 DNA reads as TGTGCCAGCAGCTCTCCGGGTGCCTCGGGATATACGCAGTATTTT. Translation gives CASSSPGASGYTQYF. V gene TRBV5-6 combines with J gene TRBJ2-3; D might be TRBD2 (5 bases). Germline CDR1 SGHDT, CDR2 YYEEEE. This CDR3 region has 15 residues. Trimming left V 3 bases short and J 7 bases short, with 18 bases between.

The chain couples TRBV6-4 to TRBJ2-1, with 11 nucleotides matching TRBD2. This CDR3 contains 16 residues. CDR1 is MRHNA, CDR2 SNTAGT, per germline. V lost 5 bases, J lost 9 bases, and 12 bases stayed unmatched. The CDR3 is CASSPTSGSGGGEQFF. The CDR3 DNA sequence: TGTGCCAGCAGTCCTACTAGCGGGAGCGGGGGAGGTGAGCAGTTCTTC.

This clone has just a few counts. The sample holds other DNA sequences that translate to the same CDR3. The chain is built from TRBV6-4 and TRBJ2-1, with 9 bases fitting TRBD2. The V gene's germline CDR1 is MRHNA and CDR2 SNTAGT. J lost 4 bases, V lost 1 base, and 2 bases had no gene match. The CDR3 is 15 residues long. The CDR3, as DNA: TGTGCCAGCAGTGACTTGGCGGGAGGGTACAATGAGCAGTTCTTC. Translated, it gives CASSDLAGGYNEQFF.

The chain has TRBV19 and TRBJ1-3; TRBD1 aligns across 8 bases. After removal of 5 bases from V and 0 bases from J, the junction contained 12 bases not matched to a gene. Looked up from germline, CDR1 is LNHDA and CDR2 is SQIVND (reference sequence). The CDR3 length is 18 residues. CDR3 region: CASSLRFQGASSGNTIYF. Here the CDR3 DNA reads TGTGCCAGTAGTTTGAGGTTCCAGGGGGCTAGCTCTGGAAACACCATATATTTT.

This sequence joins TRBV5-1 and TRBJ2-3, with TRBD1 matching 8 bases. The CDR3 loop spans 16 amino acids. Germline loops: CDR1 SGHRS, CDR2 YFSETQ. The V and J ends lost 2 bases and 1 base, in that order; junction bases with no gene match: 6. This CDR3 is CASSFVSGQGTDTQYF. The CDR3 DNA reads as TGCGCCAGCAGCTTCGTTTCGGGACAGGGCACAGATACGCAGTATTTT.

This clone was detected only a few times. Written as DNA, the CDR3 is TGCAGCGTTGAAGAGTCCGGGACAGGGGACGCCCTCTACTACAATGAGCAGTTCTTC. It yields the protein CSVEESGTGDALYYNEQFF. This chain uses TRBV29-1 with TRBJ2-1, with 10 bases fitting TRBD1. The CDR3 covers 19 residues. Trimming cost V 0 bases and J 3 bases; bases outside gene matches: 14. The germline gives CDR1 SQVTM, CDR2 ANQGSEA.

This clone appeared a single time. The rearrangement links TRBV15 to TRBJ1-2; D is undetermined. V shed 6 bases and J shed 3 bases, with 20 bases lying between them. The germline V gene encodes CDR1 LNHNV and CDR2 YYDKDF (reference sequence). The CDR3 consists of 16 residues. The DNA of the CDR3 is TGTGCCACCAGTATTGACGCGAACTGGGCAGACTATGGCTACACCTTC. Translation gives CATSIDANWADYGYTF.

The rearrangement uses TRBV5-1 and TRBJ2-2, with 10 bases that match TRBD1. This CDR3 contains 15 residues. From germline, CDR1 is SGHRS and CDR2 YFSETQ. J lost 8 bases, V lost 0 bases, and 4 bases had no gene match. The CDR3 loop is CASSLEGQGQGELFF. The CDR3 nucleotides read TGCGCCAGCAGCTTGGAGGGACAGGGGCAGGGGGAGCTGTTTTTT.

The chain couples TRBV11-3 to TRBJ1-1, with a possible D match to TRBD1 (6 bases). The germline gives CDR1 SGHNT, CDR2 YENEEA. CDR3 length: 13 amino acids. The germline V and J ends were trimmed by 2 bases and 4 bases, with 8 bases remaining between them. CDR3 DNA: TGTGCCAGCAGCTTAACAGGGCGCACTGAAGCTTTCTTT. Encoded protein: CASSLTGRTEAFF. Supplemented by reference TRBV11-3 and TRBJ1-1, the full variable domain reads EAGVVQSPRYKIIEKKQPVAFWCNPISGHNTLYWYLQNLGQGPELLIRYENEEAVDDSQLPKDRFSAERLKGVDSTLKIQPAELGDSAVYLCASSLTGRTEAFFGQGTRLTVV.

The chain links TRBV6-5 to TRBJ2-7, with D perhaps matching TRBD1 (6 bases). The CDR3 consists of 11 residues. CDR1 is MNHEY, CDR2 SVGAGI, per germline. Trimming left V 7 bases short and J 3 bases short, with 7 bases between. CDR3: CASKGHYEQYF. The CDR3 DNA reads as TGTGCCAGCAAGGGACACTACGAGCAGTACTTC.

The rearrangement joins TRBV2 to TRBJ1-5, with a tentative D call TRBD1 (6 bases). With 7 bases removed from V and 1 base from J, the gap between germline ends came to 14 bases. The germline V gene encodes CDR1 SNHLY and CDR2 FYNNEI. The length of the CDR3 is 15 residues. CDR3 sequence: CASTGAHNSNQPQHF. As DNA, the CDR3 is TGTGCCAGCACAGGGGCCCACAACAGCAATCAGCCCCAGCATTTT.

The table lists this clone with a count of one. The chain uses TRBV10-2 and TRBJ1-5; D gene unclear. Germline V gene data show CDR1 as WSHSY and CDR2 as SAAADI. V lost 7 bases, J lost 3 bases, and 10 bases lay in between. There are 13 residues in the CDR3. In nucleotides, the CDR3 is TGCGCCAGCACCGATGGAGCCAATCAGCCCCAGCATTTT. Encoded protein: CASTDGANQPQHF.

J is TRBJ2-3 and V is TRBV30, with D possibly TRBD2 on 7 matching bases. The CDR3 runs to 16 residues. The germline CDR1 and CDR2 sequences are GTSNPN and SVGIG (reference sequence). V was clipped by 0 bases and J by 2 bases, with 15 bases between them. Here the CDR3 reads CAWSVGGGHPTDTQYF. DNA for the CDR3: TGTGCCTGGAGTGTGGGGGGGGGACACCCCACAGATACGCAGTATTTT.

The chain joins TRBV1 to TRBJ2-7; the table assigns TRBD1, which was not confirmed against the DNA. TRBV1 is labeled a pseudogene. The CDR3 has 15 amino acids. The CDR3 region has the DNA TGCACCAGCAGCCAAGTAAGCAGGGTCCACTACGAGCAGTACTTC. It specifies CTSSQVSRVHYEQYF.

This chain uses TRBV15 with TRBJ1-5; TRBD1 agrees at 7 bases. The CDR3 consists of 17 residues. V was clipped by 1 base and J by 0 bases; unmatched bases: 6. CDR1 and CDR2 from the germline V gene are LNHNV and YYDKDF (reference sequence). DNA for the CDR3: TGTGCCACCAGCAGAGCCGGCGGGACAGTTAGCAATCAGCCCCAGCATTTT. It specifies CATSRAGGTVSNQPQHF.

The chain combines TRBV6-5 with TRBJ2-1; D is perhaps TRBD1 (6 bases). V was cut by 8 bases and J by 0 bases, with 14 bases left in between. The CDR3 covers 15 residues. The germline CDR1 and CDR2 sequences are MNHEY and SVGAGI. CDR3 nucleotides: TGTGCCAGCGGCCAAGGACAGAGCTCCTACAATGAGCAGTTCTTC. Its translation is CASGQGQSSYNEQFF.

A single count supports this clone. The chain joins TRBV7-9 to TRBJ2-6; D might be TRBD1 (5 bases). CDR1 and CDR2 from the germline V gene are SEHNR and FQNEAQ (reference sequence). V was shortened by 0 bases and J by 0 bases, with 6 bases between the two germline ends. The CDR3 is 16 amino acids. The CDR3 spells CASSLAGASGANVLTF. CDR3 sequence (DNA): TGTGCCAGCAGCTTAGCAGGGGCCTCTGGGGCCAACGTCCTGACTTTC.

This chain links TRBV11-2 with TRBJ2-7; TRBD1 might be the D (6 bases). Per germline, CDR1 SGHAT and CDR2 FQNNGV. V dropped 2 bases and J dropped 0 bases, with 14 bases sitting between them. This CDR3 is built from 16 residues. In DNA form, the CDR3 reads TGTGCCAGCAGCTTACTACTCTGGGACAACTCCTACGAGCAGTACTTC. Translation: CASSLLLWDNSYEQYF.

For this clone: In the same sample, other DNA sequences code for this CDR3. V and J are TRBV5-6 and TRBJ2-3; D is undetermined. The CDR3 sequence is 11 residues long. Trimming shortened V by 4 bases and J by 2 bases, and 2 bases separated the two germline ends. Germline CDR1 is SGHDT and CDR2 is YYEEEE. CDR3 in DNA: TGTGCCAGCAGCCTCACAGATACGCAGTATTTT. The encoded protein is CASSLTDTQYF.

The chain joins TRBV19 to TRBJ2-1; D might be TRBD2 (5 bases). There are 14 residues in the CDR3. Germline-derived CDR1 and CDR2 are LNHDA and SQIVND (reference sequence). The ends were cut back, 3 bases at V and 3 bases at J, with 9 bases in the middle. The CDR3, as DNA: TGTGCCAGTAGTATTTACCGGGGCTACAATGAGCAGTTCTTC. Its translation: CASSIYRGYNEQFF. The full variable domain, its missing parts supplied by reference TRBV19 and TRBJ2-1, is DGGITQSPKYLFRKEGQNVTLSCEQNLNHDAMYWYRQDPGQGLRLIYYSQIVNDFQKGDIAEGYSVSREKKESFPLTVTSAQKNPTAFYLCASSIYRGYNEQFFGPGTRLTVL.

This clone has just a few counts. The sample contains more than one DNA sequence encoding this CDR3. The chain joins TRBV27 to TRBJ1-4; 7 bases fit TRBD1. In germline, CDR1 is MNHEY, CDR2 SMNVEV (reference sequence). This CDR3 is built from 14 residues. V trimming: 3 bases; J trimming: 7 bases; junction bases outside the gene matches: 5. CDR3 region: CASSFRDRAEKLFF. Here the CDR3 DNA reads TGTGCCAGCAGTTTCCGAGACAGGGCTGAAAAACTGTTTTTT. Looking up the rest from reference TRBV27 and TRBJ1-4 gives the full variable domain: EAQVTQNPRYLITVTGKKLTVTCSQNMNHEYMSWYRQDPGLGLRQIYYSMNVEVTDKGDVPEGYKVSRKEKRNFPLILESPSPNQTSLYFCASSFRDRAEKLFFGSGTQLSVL.

This clone was observed a few times. The rearrangement uses TRBV19 and TRBJ1-5; a possible D gene is TRBD1 (6 bases). The CDR3 is 13 residues long. Germline V gives CDR1 LNHDA, CDR2 SQIVND (reference sequence). Trimming stripped 7 bases from V and 7 bases from J, with 14 bases between. The CDR3 DNA reads TGTGCCAGTACCAACCGGGACACCCAGCCCCAGCATTTT. It yields the protein CASTNRDTQPQHF.

This clone has only one observation. The genes are TRBV11-2 and TRBJ2-1; 7 bases fit TRBD2. This CDR3 spans 18 amino acids. Germline V gives CDR1 SGHAT, CDR2 FQNNGV. V shed 2 bases, J shed 6 bases, and the junction held 16 bases outside the gene matches. As DNA, the CDR3 is TGTGCCAGCAGCTTACGGTATCCCAATCTAGCGGAACTCAATGAGCAGTTCTTC. It translates to CASSLRYPNLAELNEQFF.

The chain recombines TRBV19 with TRBJ2-1; D is perhaps TRBD2 (5 bases). The V end was cut by 5 bases, the J end by 2 bases, with 16 bases between. From germline, CDR1 is LNHDA and CDR2 SQIVND (reference sequence). The CDR3 totals 16 residues. The CDR3 sequence: CASSSVNRGTYNEQFF. CDR3 sequence (DNA): TGTGCCAGTAGTTCTGTGAATAGAGGGACCTACAATGAGCAGTTCTTC.

This clone was counted a single time. The CDR3 DNA reads as TGTGCCACCAGCAGAGCCTCGACAGGGTTTGGCTACACCTTC. Its protein is CATSRASTGFGYTF. This rearrangement joins TRBV15 to TRBJ1-2; 7 bases match TRBD1. The CDR3 covers 14 residues. Trimming took 1 base from V and 7 from J; bases not matched to a gene: 6. Germline V CDR1 and CDR2: LNHNV, YYDKDF (reference sequence).

The chain has TRBV5-1 and TRBJ2-3, with 7 bases lining up with TRBD2. J lost 3 bases, V lost 2 bases, and 9 bases had no gene match. This CDR3 has 16 residues. The V gene's germline CDR1 is SGHRS and CDR2 YFSETQ. CDR3 residues: CASSFTGLRSTDTQYF. The CDR3 DNA reads TGCGCCAGCAGCTTTACGGGACTAAGGTCGACAGATACGCAGTATTTT.